The 29 T cell receptor beta chains given below trace back to one sample, sequenced in a study of T cells in localized non-small cell lung cancer. Sequenced by immunoSEQ multiplex PCR; TCRdb stores in-frame clones only, minus some. The sample includes 45,000 to 60,000 clones, 85% to 90% of them seen just once. The sample consisted of PBMCs, taken before any cancer treatment. These receptors originate from a man between 40 and 70 years old with stage II lung adenocarcinoma.

This clone has just one count. The chain joins TRBV27 to TRBJ1-2; the D is unclear. Germline CDR1 MNHEY, CDR2 SMNVEV (reference sequence). This CDR3 spans 13 amino acids. With 5 bases removed from V and 0 bases from J, the gap between germline ends came to 7 bases. The CDR3 region is CASSLTANYGYTF. The CDR3 DNA is TGTGCCAGCAGTCTCACAGCTAACTATGGCTACACCTTC.

This rearrangement joins TRBV7-6 to TRBJ2-1; 9 positions agree with TRBD2. Germline V gene lookup returns CDR1 SGHVS and CDR2 FNYEAQ. V was clipped by 3 bases and J by 7 bases; unmatched bases: 7. CDR3 length equals 15 residues. The CDR3, as DNA: TGTGCCAGCAGCTTTAGCGGGGGTCGAAATAATGAGCAGTTCTTC. Translated: CASSFSGGRNNEQFF.

This clone was detected a few times. J is TRBJ2-3 and V is TRBV5-1; D is perhaps TRBD2 (5 bases). This CDR3 spans 14 amino acids. Trimming took 1 base from V and 2 from J, leaving 8 bases between them. Germline V gene data show CDR1 as SGHRS and CDR2 as YFSETQ. CDR3 protein: CASSLPGVTDTQYF. CDR3 nucleotides: TGCGCCAGCAGCTTGCCCGGGGTCACAGATACGCAGTATTTT.

This clone appeared once. The chain joins TRBV27 to TRBJ2-2; no clear D. Trimming took off 3 bases at V and 0 bases at J, with 8 bases between the two ends. The CDR3 is 15 amino acids. CDR1 and CDR2 from the germline V gene are MNHEY and SMNVEV (reference sequence). CDR3 nucleotide sequence: TGTGCCAGCAGTTTCGCCCTACCGAACACCGGGGAGCTGTTTTTT. It encodes CASSFALPNTGELFF.

The rearrangement uses TRBV5-1 and TRBJ1-1; no clear D gene. Germline loops: CDR1 SGHRS, CDR2 YFSETQ. This CDR3 spans 13 amino acids. The V gene lost 1 base and the J gene lost 7 bases, with 11 bases spanning the gap. CDR3: CASSLTRPVEAFF. CDR3 coding DNA: TGCGCCAGCAGCTTGACACGTCCGGTTGAAGCTTTCTTT. Together with reference TRBV5-1 and TRBJ1-1, the CDR3 gives the full variable domain: KAGVTQTPRYLIKTRGQQVTLSCSPISGHRSVSWYQQTPGQGLQFLFEYFSETQRNKGNFPGRFSGRQFSNSRSEMNVSTLELGDSALYLCASSLTRPVEAFFGQGTRLTVV.

CDR3 loop: CASQRTGPGELFF. CDR3 in DNA: TGTGCCAGTCAACGTACGGGGCCCGGGGAGCTGTTTTTT. The chain carries TRBV19 and TRBJ2-2; D may correspond to TRBD1 or TRBD2 (5 bases each). Germline values: CDR1 LNHDA, CDR2 SQIVND (reference sequence). This CDR3 is 13 amino acids long. Trimming pared 8 bases from V and 6 bases from J, leaving 13 bases between.

Only one count was recorded for this clone. This sample includes further DNA sequences coding for the same CDR3. The rearrangement uses TRBV5-1 and TRBJ1-5; D ambiguous. The V and J ends lost 0 bases and 1 base respectively, with 2 bases between them. This CDR3 comprises 13 residues. Germline V CDR1 and CDR2: SGHRS, YFSETQ. In nucleotides, the CDR3 is TGCGCCAGCAGCTTGGGAAGCAATCAGCCCCAGCATTTT. Its protein is CASSLGSNQPQHF.

The chain carries TRBV30 and TRBJ1-2; D uncertain. Trimming cost V 0 bases and J 2 bases, with 7 bases left between them. The germline gives CDR1 GTSNPN, CDR2 SVGIG (reference sequence). CDR3 length: 13 amino acids. CDR3 nucleotides: TGTGCCTGGAGTGTAGGGTTGAACTATGGCTACACCTTC. Protein sequence: CAWSVGLNYGYTF.

The chain links TRBV5-4 to TRBJ2-4, with D perhaps matching TRBD1 (7 bases). Trimming removed 6 bases at V and 4 bases at J, with 14 bases between. Germline values: CDR1 SGHNT, CDR2 YYREEE (reference sequence). The CDR3 covers 14 residues. DNA of the CDR3: TGTGCCAGCACCCGCGGGGACAGTAAAAACATTCAGTACTTC. This gives the protein CASTRGDSKNIQYF.

This rearrangement joins TRBV28 to TRBJ1-5; D not resolved. Germline V gene lookup returns CDR1 MDHEN and CDR2 SYDVKM. V was pared by 6 bases and J by 0 bases, with 3 bases between. CDR3 length equals 12 residues. The CDR3 protein is CASRASNQPQHF. Written as DNA, the CDR3 is TGTGCCAGCAGGGCTAGCAATCAGCCCCAGCATTTT.

The chain recombines TRBV10-2 with TRBJ1-3; D ambiguous. From germline, CDR1 is WSHSY and CDR2 SAAADI. The CDR3 covers 15 residues. The V gene lost 1 base and the J gene lost 1 base, with 8 bases spanning the gap. The CDR3 DNA reads TGCGCCAGCAGTGAGTTGGCCGCTTCTGGAAACACCATATATTTT. This sequence encodes CASSELAASGNTIYF.

The gene calls are TRBV7-2 and TRBJ2-1; TRBD2 matches 8 bases. The CDR3 is made up of 16 amino acids. Germline lookup yields CDR1 SGHTA and CDR2 FQGNSA. J was trimmed by 5 bases and V by 6 bases; bases with no gene match: 12. DNA for the CDR3: TGTGCCAGCAGTGACAATAGCGGGGCGACGAACAATGAGCAGTTCTTC. Encoded protein: CASSDNSGATNNEQFF.

The chain combines TRBV2 with TRBJ1-2, with a tentative D call TRBD1 (5 bases). The CDR3 is 12 residues long. CDR1 and CDR2 (germline): SNHLY, FYNNEI. V was clipped by 7 bases and J by 6 bases, with 12 bases between them. CDR3 in DNA: TGTGCCAGCAAGGCAGGGTTTCATGGCTACACCTTC. Protein product: CASKAGFHGYTF.

The chain recombines TRBV5-1 with TRBJ2-2; D is undetermined. There are 14 residues in the CDR3. Germline lookup yields CDR1 SGHRS and CDR2 YFSETQ. V lost 2 bases and J lost 0, with 5 bases in between. The CDR3 loop reads CASSFDPNTGELFF. As DNA, the CDR3 is TGCGCCAGCAGCTTCGACCCGAACACCGGGGAGCTGTTTTTT. Full variable domain (rest looked up from reference TRBV5-1 and TRBJ2-2): KAGVTQTPRYLIKTRGQQVTLSCSPISGHRSVSWYQQTPGQGLQFLFEYFSETQRNKGNFPGRFSGRQFSNSRSEMNVSTLELGDSALYLCASSFDPNTGELFFGEGSRLTVL.

The chain uses TRBV5-4 and TRBJ2-2; no firm D call. This CDR3 contains 16 residues. Germline V gives CDR1 SGHNT, CDR2 YYREEE (reference sequence). V was pared by 9 bases and J by 2 bases, with 20 bases between. Here the CDR3 reads CATNPWGSDNTGELFF. The CDR3 region has the DNA TGTGCCACCAACCCATGGGGATCTGACAACACCGGGGAGCTGTTTTTT.

The rearrangement joins TRBV6-6 to TRBJ1-1; TRBD1 is a possible D gene (5 bases). Germline V CDR1 and CDR2: MNHNY, SVGAGI (reference sequence). V gave up 6 bases and J gave up 0 bases, with 14 bases separating them. The CDR3 sequence is 15 residues long. This chain's CDR3 is CASRGDGRMNTEAFF. DNA for the CDR3: TGTGCCAGCAGGGGGGACGGAAGAATGAACACTGAAGCTTTCTTT.

The DNA of the CDR3 is TGTGCCAGCTCGCTGGCCTCGGACTATGGCTACACCTTC. Translated, it gives CASSLASDYGYTF. The chain is built from TRBV18 and TRBJ1-2; no clear D. Germline V gives CDR1 KGHSH, CDR2 LQKENI. Trimming removed 6 bases at V and 3 bases at J, with 11 bases between. The CDR3 extends over 13 amino acids.

The chain combines TRBV6-4 with TRBJ2-1; D possibly corresponds to TRBD1 (7 bases). CDR3 length: 16 amino acids. Trimming removed 6 bases at V and 5 bases at J, with 20 bases between. Germline loops: CDR1 MRHNA, CDR2 SNTAGT. The CDR3 loop is CASSGSPGGGNNEQFF. The CDR3 DNA follows: TGTGCCAGCAGCGGGTCCCCAGGGGGAGGTAACAATGAGCAGTTCTTC.

The genes are TRBV10-2 and TRBJ2-3; TRBD2 is a possible D gene (6 bases). This CDR3 region has 14 residues. The V and J ends lost 2 bases and 1 base respectively, with 7 bases between them. The germline V gene encodes CDR1 WSHSY and CDR2 SAAADI. This CDR3 is CASSEASGTDTQYF. DNA for the CDR3: TGCGCCAGCAGTGAGGCTAGCGGCACAGATACGCAGTATTTT.

As for this clone: The sample holds other DNA sequences that translate to the same CDR3. The rearrangement uses TRBV6-1 and TRBJ1-5, with D possibly being TRBD1 (5 bases). CDR3 length equals 15 residues. CDR1 and CDR2 from the germline V gene are MNHNS and SASEGT. Trimming pared 2 bases from V and 1 base from J, leaving 9 bases between. The CDR3 spells CASSEFGGSNQPQHF. In nucleotides, the CDR3 is TGTGCCAGCAGTGAATTCGGGGGGAGCAATCAGCCCCAGCATTTT.

This clone was found a few times. This chain joins TRBV6-4 and TRBJ2-1, with D unclear. CDR3 size: 15 residues. The germline gives CDR1 MRHNA, CDR2 SNTAGT. The V gene lost 4 bases and the J gene lost 4 bases, with 14 bases spanning the gap. The CDR3 sequence: CASSVRADVYNEQFF. In DNA form, the CDR3 reads TGTGCCAGCAGTGTGAGAGCAGACGTTTACAATGAGCAGTTCTTC.

The rearrangement uses TRBV27 and TRBJ1-5; D ambiguous. The CDR3 is made up of 13 amino acids. Germline V gene data show CDR1 as MNHEY and CDR2 as SMNVEV (reference sequence). Trimming removed 5 bases at V and 5 bases at J, with 10 bases between. The CDR3 region has the DNA TGTGCCAGCAGTCACAATCCGGATCAGCCCCAGCATTTT. As protein: CASSHNPDQPQHF.

In DNA form, the CDR3 reads TGCGCCAGCAGCTTTGGGGGTGTAACAGATACGCAGTATTTT. It specifies CASSFGGVTDTQYF. The chain employs TRBV5-1 and TRBJ2-3; D may be TRBD1 or TRBD2 (5 bases each). The V end lost 2 bases, the J end lost 3 bases, and 10 bases lay between the germline ends. CDR3 length equals 14 residues. The germline gives CDR1 SGHRS, CDR2 YFSETQ.

The rearrangement joins TRBV4-1 to TRBJ1-5, with D possibly TRBD1 on 6 matching bases. CDR1 and CDR2 (germline): MGHRA, YSYEKL. The CDR3 loop spans 17 amino acids. V was trimmed by 0 bases and J by 4 bases, leaving 16 bases between them. This CDR3 is CASSQEGPKRGNQPQHF. The CDR3 nucleotides read TGCGCCAGCAGCCAAGAAGGTCCGAAAAGGGGGAATCAGCCCCAGCATTTT.

V usage is TRBV19 and J usage is TRBJ1-4; no clear D. There are 14 residues in the CDR3. Germline V gives CDR1 LNHDA, CDR2 SQIVND (reference sequence). V lost 5 bases to trimming and J lost 0 bases, with 7 bases between them. CDR3 amino acids: CASSLTATNEKLFF. The CDR3 DNA follows: TGTGCCAGTAGTCTCACCGCAACTAATGAAAAACTGTTTTTT.

The V call is TRBV2, the J call TRBJ1-4; no reliable D call. There are 13 residues in the CDR3. V shed 7 bases and J shed 6 bases, with 12 bases lying between them. The germline gives CDR1 SNHLY, CDR2 FYNNEI. For the CDR3, the DNA is TGTGCCAGCAACCTAAGGGAGGATGAAAAACTGTTTTTT. Its protein product is CASNLREDEKLFF.

The chain couples TRBV5-1 to TRBJ2-2; the D gene is possibly TRBD1 (5 bases). This CDR3 is 14 amino acids long. CDR1 is SGHRS, CDR2 YFSETQ, per germline. The V end was cut by 0 bases, the J end by 5 bases, with 8 bases between. The DNA for the CDR3 is TGCGCCAGCAGCTTGGCTAGGACAACCGGGGAGCTGTTTTTT. Protein: CASSLARTTGELFF.

Written as DNA, the CDR3 is TGTGCCAGCAGCTTAGGGGACAGGGATGGAAACACCATATATTTT. It yields the protein CASSLGDRDGNTIYF. The chain joins TRBV7-2 to TRBJ1-3; 9 nucleotides match TRBD1. CDR3 length: 15 amino acids. Germline CDR1 is SGHTA and CDR2 is FQGNSA. The V gene end was trimmed by 1 base and the J gene end by 3 bases; junction bases not matched to a gene: 1.

The gene calls are TRBV15 and TRBJ1-5; no firm D call. V gave up 0 bases and J gave up 6 bases, with 12 bases separating them. Germline loops: CDR1 LNHNV, CDR2 YYDKDF (reference sequence). CDR3 length: 15 residues. Here the CDR3 reads CATSRDKSFSQPQHF. The CDR3 coding sequence is TGTGCCACCAGCAGAGATAAAAGTTTCAGTCAGCCCCAGCATTTT.